The rows below give T cell receptor beta chains drawn from one sample of a study of HIV-infected children after antiretroviral therapy interruption. From the 3' RACE reads, TCRdb called clonotypes with MiXCR, one entry per CDR3 protein. The table shows tens of thousands of distinct CDR3 sequences, with less than 8.5% occurring only once. Source: CD45RA+ CD4+ T cells from PBMCs, pooled from several time points, taken from a donor given antiretroviral therapy, either interrupted or continuous. All receptors derive from a pool of human donors with HIV. Both conserved end residues are trimmed from each CDR3. Expanded clones get a size class; other rows say once, few or many, or leave the size out.

abundance	v_gene	CDR3aa
few	TRBV6-5	ASSGVAGGSYFFNEQF
many	TRBV6-4	ASSASQTGTEETQY
many	TRBV5-1	ASSLNPDTEAF
many	TRBV9	ASSVGSLGGSRDGYT
.	TRBV6-5	ASSESAEQF
many	TRBV12-3/TRBV12-4	ASSFSGVVRETQY
many	TRBV6-2/TRBV6-3	ASSRRPTDASSYEQY
many	TRBV28	ASSPGTSGIGELF
.	TRBV6-2/TRBV6-3	ASRDGTSGNTGELF
many	TRBV18	ASSPRYEQF
many	TRBV2	ASSLTPGQGLETLY
medium-sized	TRBV30	AWSRDWGFEQY
many	TRBV7-9	ASSSSGTGYQETQY
.	TRBV7-6	ASSPVYGGVNEQF
many	TRBV7-8	ASSLEDRRRYNSPLH
.	TRBV21-1	ASSKGDSSYNEQF
many	TRBV14	ASSPTGLQPQH
many	TRBV10-3	AISEGRVDGYT
.	TRBV7-9	ASSVLAGSSYEQY
many	TRBV23-1	ASDRETNVLT
few	TRBV7-8	ASSSHPDQETQY
.	TRBV28	ASSPTALANEQF